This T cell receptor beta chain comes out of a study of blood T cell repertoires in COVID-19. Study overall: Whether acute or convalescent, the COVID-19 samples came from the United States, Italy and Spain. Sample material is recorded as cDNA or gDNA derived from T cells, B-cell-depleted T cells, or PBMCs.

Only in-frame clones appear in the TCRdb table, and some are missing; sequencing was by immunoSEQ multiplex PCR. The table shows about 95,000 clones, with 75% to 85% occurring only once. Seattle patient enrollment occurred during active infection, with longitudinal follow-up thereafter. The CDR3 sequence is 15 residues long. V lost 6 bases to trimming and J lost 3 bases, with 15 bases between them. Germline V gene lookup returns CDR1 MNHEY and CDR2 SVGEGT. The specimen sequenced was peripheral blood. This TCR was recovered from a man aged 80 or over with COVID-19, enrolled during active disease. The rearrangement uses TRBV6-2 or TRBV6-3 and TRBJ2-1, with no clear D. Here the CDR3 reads CASSPVRPGYNEQFF. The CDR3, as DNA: TGTGCCAGCAGCCCCGTGAGGCCTGGCTACAATGAGCAGTTCTTC.